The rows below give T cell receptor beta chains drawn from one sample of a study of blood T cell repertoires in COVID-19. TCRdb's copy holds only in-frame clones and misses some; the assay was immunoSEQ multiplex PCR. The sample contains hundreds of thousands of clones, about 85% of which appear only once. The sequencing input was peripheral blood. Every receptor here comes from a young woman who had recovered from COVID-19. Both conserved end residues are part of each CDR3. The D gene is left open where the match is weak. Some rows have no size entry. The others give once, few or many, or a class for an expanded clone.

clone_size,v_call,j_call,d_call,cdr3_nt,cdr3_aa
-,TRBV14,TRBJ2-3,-,TGTGCCAGCAGCCCCAGGACACCTATTACAGATACGCAGTATTTT,CASSPRTPITDTQYF
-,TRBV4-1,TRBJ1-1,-,TGCGCCAGCAGCCAAGATGGGGCAGGGTACTCTGAAGCTTTCTTT,CASSQDGAGYSEAFF
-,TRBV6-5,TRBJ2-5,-,TGTGCCAGCAGTTACGGGGGGTGGCAGGAGACCCAGTACTTC,CASSYGGWQETQYF
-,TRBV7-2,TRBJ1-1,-,TGTGCCAGCAGCTTGGGACACACGAACACTGAAGCTTTCTTT,CASSLGHTNTEAFF
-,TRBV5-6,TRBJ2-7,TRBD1,TGTGCCAGCAGCTTAGGGGGCCCATTTGACTATTACTACGAGCAGTACTTC,CASSLGGPFDYYYEQYF
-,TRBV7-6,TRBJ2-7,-,TGTGCCAGCAGCTTAGCGGTGGGGGGCGAGCAGTACTTC,CASSLAVGGEQYF
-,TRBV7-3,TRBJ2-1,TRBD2,TGTGCCAGCAGCCCGACTAGCGGGAGGGCCACTGAGCAGTTCTTC,CASSPTSGRATEQFF
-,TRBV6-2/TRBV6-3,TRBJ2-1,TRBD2,TGTGCCAGCAGTTACTCCCCACCTAGCGGGATCTACAATGAGCAGTTCTTC,CASSYSPPSGIYNEQFF
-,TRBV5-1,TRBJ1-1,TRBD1,TGCGCCAGCAGCTTGACAGGGGGGGAGGCTGAAGCTTTCTTT,CASSLTGGEAEAFF
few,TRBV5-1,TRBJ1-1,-,TGCGCCAGCAGCTCGGGGGTGGCCACTGAAGCTTTCTTT,CASSSGVATEAFF
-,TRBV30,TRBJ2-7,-,TGTGCCTGGGCCAGGGTAGACTACGAGCAGTACTTC,CAWARVDYEQYF
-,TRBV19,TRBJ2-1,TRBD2,TGTGCCAGTAGTAAAGGAAGCGGACTAGCGGCCTACAATGAGCAGTTCTTC,CASSKGSGLAAYNEQFF
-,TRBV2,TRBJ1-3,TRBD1,TGTGCCAGCAGTCCTCGGACAGGTTCTGGAAACACCATATATTTT,CASSPRTGSGNTIYF
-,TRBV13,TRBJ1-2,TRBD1,TGTGCCAGCAGCTTAAACAGGGGTGACGATGGCTACACCTTC,CASSLNRGDDGYTF
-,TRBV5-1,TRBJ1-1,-,TGCGCCAGCAGCTTTTGGGGGCAGGACACTGAAGCTTTCTTT,CASSFWGQDTEAFF
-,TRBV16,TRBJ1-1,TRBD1,TGTGCCAGCAGCCCCACAGGGGGAAGTACTGAAGCTTTCTTT,CASSPTGGSTEAFF
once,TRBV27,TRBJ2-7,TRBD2,TGTGCCAGCAGCATAATCCGAACCGGGACTAGCGGGATTGGGGAGCAGTACTTC,CASSIIRTGTSGIGEQYF
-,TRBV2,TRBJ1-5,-,TGTGCCAGCGGGTTGGACAGCTATAGCAATCAGCCCCAGCATTTT,CASGLDSYSNQPQHF
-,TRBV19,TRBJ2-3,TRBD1,TGTGCCAGTAGTACGCAGGGGGTGGATACGCAGTATTTT,CASSTQGVDTQYF
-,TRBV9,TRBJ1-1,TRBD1,TGTGCCAGCAGCGACCGGGACAGGGGTGGGCGCACTGAAGCTTTCTTT,CASSDRDRGGRTEAFF
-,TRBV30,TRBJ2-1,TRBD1,TGTGCCTCCGACAGGGGGAACAACAATGAGCAGTTCTTC,CASDRGNNNEQFF
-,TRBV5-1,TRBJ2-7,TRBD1,TGCGCCAGCAGTCTGACCGGGACAGGCTCCTACGAGCAGTACTTC,CASSLTGTGSYEQYF
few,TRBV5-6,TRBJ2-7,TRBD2,TGTGCCAGCAGCTGGGGACTAGCGGGAGATCAGAGCCACGAGCAGTACTTC,CASSWGLAGDQSHEQYF
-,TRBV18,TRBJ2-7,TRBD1,TGTGCCAGCTCACCCGGACAGGCCCCCTACGAGCAGTACTTC,CASSPGQAPYEQYF
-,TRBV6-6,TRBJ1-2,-,TGTGCCAGCAGTAAGATAGCGGAGAGTGGGACCTTC,CASSKIAESGTF